A single sample is the source of the 27 T cell receptor beta chains below, sequenced in a study of blood T cell repertoires in COVID-19 (TCRdb year 2020). The method behind the library was the immunoSEQ multiplex PCR assay. Drawn from immuneACCESS, this table holds only the in-frame rearrangements with V and J called that TCRdb kept. Clones are partly lost; checked studies trace under half to an unresolved V gene and leave the rest unexplained. The sample table holds 35,000 to 45,000 clones, of which about 78% were seen once. The ten largest clonotypes hold roughly 7.9% of the sample. The sample consisted of peripheral blood. These receptors originate from a man aged 65 to 85 with active or convalescent COVID-19.

V and J are TRBV15 and TRBJ2-7; the D is unclear. This CDR3 region has 10 residues. The ends were cut back, 3 bases at V and 6 bases at J, with 3 bases in the middle. CDR1 LNHNV and CDR2 YYDKDF come from the germline V gene (reference sequence). The CDR3 sequence is CATSSREQYF. DNA for the CDR3: TGTGCCACCAGCAGTCGCGAGCAGTACTTC. The whole variable domain, remainder taken from reference TRBV15 and TRBJ2-7, is DAMVIQNPRYQVTQFGKPVTLSCSQTLNHNVMYWYQQKSSQAPKLLFHYYDKDFNNEADTPDNFQSRRPNTSFCFLDIRSPGLGDTAMYLCATSSREQYFGPGTRLTVT.

This clone has just a few counts. The chain employs TRBV6-5 and TRBJ1-2; the D gene is possibly TRBD1 (5 bases). Germline V gene lookup returns CDR1 MNHEY and CDR2 SVGAGI. The CDR3 has 15 residues. Trimming removed 2 bases at V and 2 bases at J, with 12 bases between. The CDR3 region has the DNA TGTGCCAGCAGTTACCGGGACTTATTGAACTATGGCTACACCTTC. Amino acids: CASSYRDLLNYGYTF.

The V call is TRBV7-5, the J call TRBJ2-1; the table calls TRBD2, which could not be checked here. TRBV7-5 is recorded as a pseudogene. The CDR3 length is 13 residues. As DNA, the CDR3 is TGTGTCAGAAGCTTAGGCGGGGGGAATGAGCAGTTCTTC. This gives the protein CVRSLGGGNEQFF.

The gene calls are TRBV5-4 and TRBJ1-1; TRBD1 matches at 8 bases. Germline loops: CDR1 SGHNT, CDR2 YYREEE (reference sequence). V was clipped by 4 bases and J by 9 bases; unmatched bases: 8. The CDR3 length is 13 residues. CDR3: CASSTGQGGKAFF. The CDR3 nucleotides are TGTGCCAGCAGCACCGGACAGGGCGGAAAAGCTTTCTTT.

The chain joins TRBV5-4 to TRBJ2-5, with 7 nucleotides matching TRBD1. V trimming: 4 bases; J trimming: 6 bases; junction bases outside the gene matches: 6. CDR3 length: 13 residues. Germline V gene lookup returns CDR1 SGHNT and CDR2 YYREEE (reference sequence). The DNA of the CDR3 is TGTGCCAGCAGCATAACAGGGGACAAGACCCAGTACTTC. This sequence encodes CASSITGDKTQYF. Drawing the rest from reference TRBV5-4 and TRBJ2-5, the complete variable domain is ETGVTQSPTHLIKTRGQQVTLRCSSQSGHNTVSWYQQALGQGPQFIFQYYREEENGRGNFPPRFSGLQFPNYSSELNVNALELDDSALYLCASSITGDKTQYFGPGTRLLVL.

The V and J genes are TRBV5-1 and TRBJ2-3; 11 bases are shared with TRBD2. The germline V gene has CDR1 SGHRS and CDR2 YFSETQ. The CDR3 totals 16 residues. Trimming took 0 bases from V and 2 from J; bases not matched to a gene: 2. CDR3 loop: CASSLASGGTTDTQYF. CDR3 sequence (DNA): TGCGCCAGCAGCTTGGCTAGCGGGGGGACCACAGATACGCAGTATTTT.

The rearrangement links TRBV15 to TRBJ2-1; 9 nucleotides match TRBD1. There are 14 residues in the CDR3. Trimming cost V 6 bases and J 8 bases; bases outside gene matches: 8. The V gene's germline CDR1 is LNHNV and CDR2 YYDKDF (reference sequence). The CDR3 loop reads CATSPDRGYDEQFF. In DNA, the CDR3 is TGTGCCACCAGTCCGGACAGGGGATACGATGAGCAGTTCTTC.

The chain combines TRBV3-1 (or the pseudogene TRBV3-2) with TRBJ1-5; D gene ambiguous. Germline CDR1 reads LGHDT; CDR2 reads YNNKEL (reference sequence). The CDR3 is 13 amino acids. Trimming removed 4 bases from V and 5 bases from J, with 9 bases in between. The chain's CDR3 is CASSPGRHQPQHF. The CDR3 nucleotides read TGTGCCAGCAGCCCCGGGAGACATCAGCCCCAGCATTTT.

The chain is built from TRBV3-1 (or the pseudogene TRBV3-2) and TRBJ2-3; D ambiguous. The CDR3 contains 13 residues. In germline, CDR1 is LGHDT, CDR2 YNNKEL (reference sequence). Trimming left V 4 bases short and J 0 bases short, with 5 bases between. CDR3 DNA sequence: TGTGCCAGCAGCCCGTCGAGCACAGATACGCAGTATTTT. Residues: CASSPSSTDTQYF.

This chain connects TRBV28 to TRBJ2-2, with D perhaps TRBD1 (5 bases). Trimming took 3 bases from V and 3 from J, leaving 17 bases between them. The CDR3 length is 17 residues. The germline CDR1 and CDR2 sequences are MDHEN and SYDVKM. The CDR3 region has the DNA TGTGCCAGCAGTTTGTTCGCGCAGGGAAGTTACACCGGGGAGCTGTTTTTT. Translating it yields CASSLFAQGSYTGELFF.

V gene TRBV14 combines with J gene TRBJ2-5; 10 nucleotides line up with TRBD1. The length of the CDR3 is 16 residues. Germline-derived CDR1 and CDR2 are SGHDN and FVKESK. Trimming cost V 3 bases and J 1 base; bases outside gene matches: 5. The DNA of the CDR3 is TGTGCCAGCAGCCACTTGACAGGGGGCTTCCAAGAGACCCAGTACTTC. Protein: CASSHLTGGFQETQYF.

The chain employs TRBV5-1 and TRBJ2-2; 10 bases match TRBD1. V trimming: 0 bases; J trimming: 2 bases; junction bases outside the gene matches: 4. Per the germline V gene, CDR1 is SGHRS and CDR2 is YFSETQ. The CDR3 sequence is 17 residues long. This chain's CDR3 is CASSLALTGGNTGELFF. CDR3 DNA sequence: TGCGCCAGCAGCTTGGCGCTGACAGGGGGCAACACCGGGGAGCTGTTTTTT.

The genes are TRBV5-1 and TRBJ2-6, with 7 bases fitting TRBD1. The V gene's germline CDR1 is SGHRS and CDR2 YFSETQ. The CDR3 sequence is 18 residues long. The V gene end was trimmed by 4 bases and the J gene end by 0 bases; junction bases not matched to a gene: 10. This CDR3 is CASSLSPGQNSGANVLTF. The CDR3 DNA reads TGCGCCAGCAGCCTCAGTCCGGGACAGAACTCTGGGGCCAACGTCCTGACTTTC.

This clone was seen once. The chain combines TRBV5-6 with TRBJ1-2; D possibly corresponds to TRBD1 (6 bases). Trimming shortened V by 4 bases and J by 0 bases, and 13 bases separated the two germline ends. The CDR3 is 15 residues long. CDR1 and CDR2 (germline): SGHDT, YYEEEE. CDR3 DNA: TGTGCCAGCAGCGACGACAGGACAGCTAACTATGGCTACACCTTC. Protein product: CASSDDRTANYGYTF.

The genes are TRBV7-7 and TRBJ1-1, with a weak D call TRBD1 (5 bases). Trimming shortened V by 5 bases and J by 3 bases, and 10 bases separated the two germline ends. CDR1 is SSHAT, CDR2 FNYEAQ, per germline (reference sequence). The CDR3 spans 13 residues. The CDR3 sequence is CASSTSRDTEAFF. CDR3 bases: TGTGCCAGCAGCACCAGCAGGGACACTGAAGCTTTCTTT.

This chain uses TRBV5-6 with TRBJ2-3; D remains unclear. Per the germline V gene, CDR1 is SGHDT and CDR2 is YYEEEE. This CDR3 has 12 amino acids. V was shortened by 4 bases and J by 11 bases, with 14 bases between the two germline ends. The DNA for the CDR3 is TGTGCCAGCAGCAAGATAACCGCGATGCAGTATTTT. This sequence encodes CASSKITAMQYF.

This clone was seen more than once but under ten times. This sequence joins TRBV29-1 and TRBJ2-5, with D tentatively TRBD1 (6 bases). Trimming took 3 bases from V and 4 from J, leaving 21 bases between them. Germline V gives CDR1 SQVTM, CDR2 ANQGSEA. The CDR3 spans 16 residues. CDR3 region: CSVERGQGPAGETQYF. As DNA, the CDR3 is TGCAGCGTTGAGAGGGGCCAGGGGCCTGCGGGAGAGACCCAGTACTTC.

The chain couples TRBV6-5 to TRBJ2-3; 7 bases are shared with TRBD1. Looked up from germline, CDR1 is MNHEY and CDR2 is SVGAGI. V shed 7 bases, J shed 3 bases, and the junction held 10 bases outside the gene matches. CDR3 size: 15 residues. CDR3 nucleotide sequence: TGTGCCAGCAACCTACGACAGGGCGCTACAGATACGCAGTATTTT. Its protein product is CASNLRQGATDTQYF.

J is TRBJ2-2 and V is TRBV2, with 9 bases fitting TRBD1. Germline V gene sequence: CDR1 SNHLY, CDR2 FYNNEI. V trimming: 7 bases; J trimming: 5 bases; junction bases outside the gene matches: 14. The CDR3 extends over 17 amino acids. This CDR3 reads CASKLESGTGRTGELFF. Here the CDR3 DNA reads TGTGCCAGCAAATTGGAATCCGGGACAGGGAGAACCGGGGAGCTGTTTTTT.

V is TRBV5-1 and J is TRBJ2-7, with D possibly matching TRBD2 (6 bases). The V gene's germline CDR1 is SGHRS and CDR2 YFSETQ. This CDR3 comprises 14 residues. V dropped 3 bases and J dropped 2 bases, with 12 bases sitting between them. CDR3 amino acids: CASSSGGQAYEQYF. The DNA of the CDR3 is TGCGCCAGCAGCTCCGGGGGTCAGGCCTACGAGCAGTACTTC.

The gene calls are TRBV14 and TRBJ2-7; 10 nucleotides line up with TRBD1. This CDR3 contains 20 residues. The germline CDR1 and CDR2 sequences are SGHDN and FVKESK. With V trimmed by 2 bases and J by 0 bases, 16 bases remained unmatched. In DNA form, the CDR3 reads TGTGCCAGCAGCCAACTGTCGTGGGACAGGGGAAAACGGAGCTCCTACGAGCAGTACTTC. Encoded protein: CASSQLSWDRGKRSSYEQYF.

The J gene is TRBJ2-7, the V gene TRBV5-5; 7 nucleotides agree with TRBD1. J gave up 1 base and V 8 bases, and 3 bases lay outside the gene matches. The CDR3 has 12 amino acids. The germline gives CDR1 SGHKS, CDR2 YYEKEE (reference sequence). In DNA form, the CDR3 reads TGTGCCAGATCGGGACAGTCCTACGAGCAGTACTTC. Translation gives CARSGQSYEQYF.

The chain employs TRBV2 and TRBJ2-5; D is uncertain. This CDR3 spans 14 amino acids. V was cut by 6 bases and J by 5 bases, with 16 bases left in between. Germline CDR1 reads SNHLY; CDR2 reads FYNNEI. The CDR3 here is CASRYSPGGETQYF. The DNA for the CDR3 is TGTGCCAGCAGATACTCCCCGGGTGGGGAGACCCAGTACTTC.

The chain employs TRBV6-5 and TRBJ2-5; 8 bases are shared with TRBD1. Germline V CDR1 and CDR2: MNHEY, SVGAGI. This CDR3 is built from 13 residues. V lost 10 bases and J lost 5; bases outside the gene matches: 9. The CDR3 DNA follows: TGTGCCACCCGCGGGCAGGGGGCTGAGACCCAGTACTTC. Translation gives CATRGQGAETQYF.

The gene calls are TRBV5-6 and TRBJ1-6; 7 bases agree with TRBD1. Losses at the gene ends were 3 bases for V and 8 bases for J; bases not matched to a gene: 8. The germline gives CDR1 SGHDT, CDR2 YYEEEE. The CDR3 is 15 residues long. DNA of the CDR3: TGTGCCAGCAGCTCCCAGGGACAGAGTTATTCACCCCTCCACTTT. The encoded protein is CASSSQGQSYSPLHF.

This clone was picked up one time. The chain employs TRBV2 and TRBJ2-5; 9 nucleotides line up with TRBD2. After removal of 4 bases from V and 5 bases from J, the junction contained 11 bases not matched to a gene. This CDR3 has 16 residues. Germline V lookup: CDR1 SNHLY, CDR2 FYNNEI. The CDR3 loop is CASSGVRGGASETQYF. In nucleotides, the CDR3 is TGTGCCAGCAGTGGGGTACGCGGGGGGGCTTCGGAGACCCAGTACTTC.

Written as DNA, the CDR3 is TGTGCCAGCAGCTACGGGACAGATAATTCACCCCTCCACTTT. It specifies CASSYGTDNSPLHF. V gene TRBV7-3 combines with J gene TRBJ1-6; TRBD1 matches 7 bases. Germline V gene lookup returns CDR1 SGHTA and CDR2 FQGTGA. CDR3 length equals 14 residues. Losses at the gene ends were 4 bases for V and 5 bases for J; bases not matched to a gene: 2.